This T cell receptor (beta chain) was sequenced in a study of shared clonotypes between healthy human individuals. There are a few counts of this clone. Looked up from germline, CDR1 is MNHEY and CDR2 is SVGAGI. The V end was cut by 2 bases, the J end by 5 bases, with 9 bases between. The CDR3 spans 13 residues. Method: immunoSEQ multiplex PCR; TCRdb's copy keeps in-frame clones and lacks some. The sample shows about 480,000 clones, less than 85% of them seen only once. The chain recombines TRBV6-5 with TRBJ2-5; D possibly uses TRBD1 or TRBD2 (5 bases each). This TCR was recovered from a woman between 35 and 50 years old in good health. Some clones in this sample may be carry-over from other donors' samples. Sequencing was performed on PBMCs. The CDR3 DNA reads TGTGCCAGCAGTTACGGGGGTGATGAGACCCAGTACTTC. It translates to CASSYGGDETQYF.